Following are 10 T cell receptor beta chains from one sample sequenced in a study of neurological immune-mediated disorders. Via MiXCR, TCRdb re-called the 5' RACE reads, giving one row per CDR3 protein. The sample has 100,000 or so distinct CDR3 sequences, roughly 13% seen once. Time point reported: longitudinal time-point 2. Source material: PBMCs. The receptors derive from a female donor with HTLV-1-associated myelopathy (HAM/TSP).

This clonotype has a count of ten or more. The chain carries TRBV3-1 and TRBJ2-2; D is perhaps TRBD1 (5 bases). CDR3 length equals 14 residues. V was pared by 4 bases and J by 2 bases, with 8 bases between. The germline V gene encodes CDR1 LGHDT and CDR2 YNNKEL (reference sequence). The DNA for the CDR3 is TGTGCCAGCAGCCCGAGGACAAACACCGGGGAGCTGTTTTTT. It codes for CASSPRTNTGELFF.

This clonotype was recorded at least ten times. The chain uses TRBV12-3 or TRBV12-4 and TRBJ2-5; 13 nucleotides line up with TRBD2. CDR3 length equals 14 residues. The trim removed 4 bases at V and 4 bases at J, leaving 0 bases unmatched. CDR3 DNA sequence: TGTGCCAGCAGTTGGACTAGCGGGGGAGAGACCCAGTACTTC. Translation gives CASSWTSGGETQYF.

This clonotype was picked up many times. This chain links TRBV11-1 with TRBJ1-1; TRBD1 might be the D (6 bases). CDR3 length: 15 amino acids. Trimming took 5 bases from V and 2 from J, leaving 15 bases between them. Germline-derived CDR1 and CDR2 are SGHAT and FQDESV (reference sequence). CDR3 in amino acids: CASSQTDRPNTEAFF. CDR3 bases: TGTGCCAGCAGCCAAACGGACAGACCTAACACTGAAGCTTTCTTT.

This clonotype was counted many times. V is TRBV28 and J is TRBJ2-7, with 7 bases matching TRBD2. The trim removed 1 base at V and 0 bases at J, leaving 6 bases unmatched. The CDR3 is made up of 16 amino acids. The germline V gene encodes CDR1 MDHEN and CDR2 SYDVKM. CDR3 nucleotides: TGTGCCAGCAGTTTATCCACTAGCGATTTCTCCTACGAGCAGTACTTC. Its translation: CASSLSTSDFSYEQYF.

This clonotype was observed many times. The CDR3 is CASSLAFGQTEAFF. The CDR3 nucleotides are TGCGCCAGCAGCTTGGCGTTTGGACAGACTGAAGCTTTCTTT. The rearrangement uses TRBV5-1 and TRBJ1-1; perhaps TRBD1 as D (6 bases). The CDR3 totals 14 residues. V was pared by 0 bases and J by 5 bases, with 11 bases between. The germline CDR1 and CDR2 sequences are SGHRS and YFSETQ.

This chain uses TRBV7-8 with TRBJ2-7; TRBD2 matches 8 bases. V lost 0 bases and J lost 7; bases outside the gene matches: 14. CDR3 length: 17 residues. Germline V gene data show CDR1 as SGHVS and CDR2 as FQNEAQ. CDR3 sequence (DNA): TGTGCCAGCAGCTTAGCGGGGACGGGGGGGCTAGGGAGAGAGCAGTACTTC. It is translated as CASSLAGTGGLGREQYF.

At least ten counts were recorded for this clonotype. The rearrangement joins TRBV27 to TRBJ2-3; possibly TRBD1 for D (5 bases). Germline V gene lookup returns CDR1 MNHEY and CDR2 SMNVEV (reference sequence). The CDR3 totals 13 residues. Trimming removed 5 bases at V and 4 bases at J, with 10 bases between. CDR3 loop: CASSTTGPDTQYF. The DNA for the CDR3 is TGTGCCAGCAGTACAACAGGCCCAGATACGCAGTATTTT.

Many counts were recorded for this clonotype. The rearrangement joins TRBV5-1 to TRBJ2-3; D uncertain. Germline V gene lookup returns CDR1 SGHRS and CDR2 YFSETQ. The V end lost 7 bases, the J end lost 4 bases, and 7 bases lay between the germline ends. This CDR3 has 11 residues. CDR3 loop: CASLGADTQYF. The DNA of the CDR3 is TGCGCCAGCTTGGGCGCAGATACGCAGTATTTT.

The chain uses TRBV7-9 and TRBJ2-1; 7 bases are shared with TRBD1. Trimming removed 7 bases from V and 7 bases from J; junction bases left unmatched: 7. This CDR3 has 13 amino acids. CDR1 and CDR2 from the germline V gene are SEHNR and FQNEAQ (reference sequence). CDR3 protein: CASIPDRENEQFF. CDR3 nucleotide sequence: TGTGCCAGCATCCCAGACAGGGAAAATGAGCAGTTCTTC.

This clonotype was picked up many times. The chain combines TRBV13 with TRBJ1-3; TRBD1 might be the D (5 bases). Trimming took off 2 bases at V and 1 base at J, with 9 bases between the two ends. In germline, CDR1 is PRHDT, CDR2 FYEKMQ (reference sequence). The CDR3 has 15 residues. The CDR3: CASSLRAGSGNTIYF. The CDR3 nucleotides are TGTGCCAGCAGCTTAAGGGCAGGGTCTGGAAACACCATATATTTT.